This T cell receptor beta chain was sequenced for a study of blood T cell repertoires in COVID-19. Study summary: The analysed material was cDNA or gDNA that came from T cells, B-cell-depleted T cells, or PBMCs.

This clone appeared a single time. The V and J ends lost 4 bases and 8 bases respectively, with 18 bases between them. The CDR3 has 14 amino acids. The germline gives CDR1 SQVTM, CDR2 ANQGSEA. As originally analysed: Amplification with reference gene primers provided the estimates of nucleated cell counts. Libraries were prepared by immunoSEQ multiplex PCR; TCRdb keeps only in-frame clonotypes and omits some of them. V and J calls and clone size are copied from that table; D and trimming were computed from the DNA. Here the sample spans around 40,000 clones, about nine tenths being singletons. The sample was peripheral blood. The sequence was collected from a man in his fifties or sixties with active COVID-19. The chain recombines TRBV29-1 with TRBJ1-5; D unclear. The CDR3 DNA sequence: TGCAGCGTTGTCGTTGGTCGGGGAAGTGAGCCCCAGCATTTT. Translation gives CSVVVGRGSEPQHF. Full variable domain (outside the CDR3, taken from reference TRBV29-1 and TRBJ1-5): SAVISQKPSRDICQRGTSLTIQCQVDSQVTMMFWYRQQPGQSLTLIATANQGSEATYESGFVIDKFPISRPNLTFSTLTVSNMSPEDSSIYLCSVVVGRGSEPQHFGDGTRLSIL.